Following are 32 T cell receptor beta chains from one sample sequenced in a study of PD-1 blockade in classical Hodgkin lymphoma. Sequenced by immunoSEQ multiplex PCR; TCRdb stores in-frame clones only, minus some. The sample has 20,000 to 25,000 clones; roughly 72% are singletons. Autologous stem cell transplantation was followed by relapse in every patient, and brentuximab vedotin exposure varied. The sample here was peripheral blood mononuclear cells (PBMCs), taken at baseline. These receptor sequences come from a human donor with classical Hodgkin lymphoma.

This clone was counted once. The rearrangement uses TRBV28 and TRBJ1-3, with a possible D match to TRBD1 (5 bases). The CDR3 has 16 amino acids. The V gene lost 7 bases and the J gene lost 4 bases, with 20 bases spanning the gap. Germline CDR1 is MDHEN and CDR2 is SYDVKM. CDR3 nucleotides: TGTGCCAGCAACCGCGGCGGGTACGGGGCCGGAAACACCATATATTTT. It specifies CASNRGGYGAGNTIYF.

V usage is TRBV11-2 and J usage is TRBJ2-7; 10 bases align to TRBD2. Germline CDR1 SGHAT, CDR2 FQNNGV. The CDR3 loop spans 16 amino acids. After removal of 4 bases from V and 0 bases from J, the junction contained 6 bases not matched to a gene. The CDR3 loop reads CASSYTSGASSYEQYF. CDR3 nucleotides: TGTGCCAGCAGCTACACTAGCGGGGCGAGCTCCTACGAGCAGTACTTC.

This CDR3 is CSVAGSTEIHEQYF. The CDR3 DNA follows: TGCAGCGTAGCCGGGTCGACTGAGATCCACGAGCAGTACTTC. This chain joins TRBV29-1 and TRBJ2-7; D is uncertain. The CDR3 covers 14 residues. The germline V gene has CDR1 SQVTM and CDR2 ANQGSEA. The V end lost 6 bases, the J end lost 5 bases, and 20 bases lay between the germline ends.

The V call is TRBV7-2, the J call TRBJ2-7; D is unclear. This CDR3 spans 13 amino acids. Germline CDR1 is SGHTA and CDR2 is FQGNSA. V was pared by 5 bases and J by 4 bases, with 12 bases between. This CDR3 reads CASSRTLTYEQYF. CDR3 nucleotide sequence: TGTGCCAGCAGCCGTACACTAACTTACGAGCAGTACTTC. The full variable domain, in which reference TRBV7-2 and TRBJ2-7 provide the parts outside the CDR3, is GAGVSQSPSNKVTEKGKDVELRCDPISGHTALYWYRQSLGQGLEFLIYFQGNSAPDKSGLPSDRFSAERTGGSVSTLTIQRTQQEDSAVYLCASSRTLTYEQYFGPGTRLTVT.

In its sample, this clone was seen a few times. This chain joins TRBV28 and TRBJ2-7, with 9 positions matching TRBD1. CDR3 length equals 14 residues. Trimming cost V 6 bases and J 3 bases; bases outside gene matches: 6. Germline CDR1 and CDR2: MDHEN and SYDVKM. CDR3 protein: CASSWDRDNYEQYF. DNA for the CDR3: TGTGCCAGCAGCTGGGACAGGGACAACTACGAGCAGTACTTC.

The chain recombines TRBV5-6 with TRBJ1-5, with 7 nucleotides matching TRBD1. V gave up 0 bases and J gave up 7 bases; unmatched junction bases: 4. The CDR3 sequence is 14 residues long. Germline V gene data show CDR1 as SGHDT and CDR2 as YYEEEE. CDR3 residues: CASSLGQGGQPQHF. DNA for the CDR3: TGTGCCAGCAGCTTGGGACAGGGCGGCCAGCCCCAGCATTTT.

CDR3 residues: CASSPLNSPLHF. For the CDR3, the DNA is TGTGCCAGCAGTCCGCTTAATTCACCCCTCCACTTT. V is TRBV25-1 and J is TRBJ1-6, with no clear D. The CDR3 is made up of 12 amino acids. Germline CDR1 and CDR2: MGHDK and SYGVNS. Trimming took off 5 bases at V and 6 bases at J, with 5 bases between the two ends.

This chain links TRBV2 with TRBJ2-3; possible D gene TRBD1, 5 bases. The V gene lost 5 bases and the J gene lost 0 bases, with 9 bases spanning the gap. The CDR3 extends over 14 amino acids. CDR1 and CDR2 from the germline V gene are SNHLY and FYNNEI. CDR3 in amino acids: CASSWGTSTDTQYF. CDR3 coding DNA: TGTGCCAGCAGTTGGGGCACCAGCACAGATACGCAGTATTTT.

This chain uses TRBV5-4 with TRBJ2-5; no firm D call. The CDR3 runs to 13 residues. Trimming removed 5 bases at V and 3 bases at J, with 11 bases between. In germline, CDR1 is SGHNT, CDR2 YYREEE (reference sequence). CDR3 protein: CASSSGKEETQYF. The CDR3 DNA reads as TGTGCCAGCAGTAGTGGCAAAGAAGAGACCCAGTACTTC.

This clone is termed medium-sized. V and J are TRBV18 and TRBJ2-7; D is perhaps TRBD2 (6 bases). Germline lookup yields CDR1 KGHSH and CDR2 LQKENI. This CDR3 is 14 amino acids long. V lost 2 bases and J lost 3, with 11 bases in between. As DNA, the CDR3 is TGTGCCAGCTCACCATGGGACTGGGACTACGAGCAGTACTTC. Translating it yields CASSPWDWDYEQYF.

The chain employs TRBV30 and TRBJ2-7, with D unclear. CDR1 GTSNPN and CDR2 SVGIG come from the germline V gene (reference sequence). The CDR3 has 11 residues. The CDR3 coding sequence is TGTGCGTTCACGAGAACCTACGAGCAGTACTTC. Translation: CAFTRTYEQYF.

The rearrangement joins TRBV5-6 to TRBJ1-2; the match to TRBD1 covers 9 bases. Trimming removed 0 bases from V and 4 bases from J; junction bases left unmatched: 10. The CDR3 covers 17 residues. Germline V gene data show CDR1 as SGHDT and CDR2 as YYEEEE. The CDR3 spells CASSLDPQGALGYGYTF. In DNA form, the CDR3 reads TGTGCCAGCAGCTTGGACCCACAGGGGGCGCTTGGCTATGGCTACACCTTC.

Worth noting for this clone: An end of the junction differs from the germline gene, which may be a read error. The rearrangement links TRBV6-6 to TRBJ2-7; TRBD1 matches at 11 bases. In germline, CDR1 is MNHNY, CDR2 SVGAGI (reference sequence). The length of the CDR3 is 14 residues. In nucleotides, the CDR3 is TGTGCCAGCAGTCGGACAGGGGGCTCCAACGAGCAGTACTTC. It specifies CASSRTGGSNEQYF.

The gene calls are TRBV7-2 and TRBJ2-5; D is perhaps TRBD1 (5 bases). From germline, CDR1 is SGHTA and CDR2 FQGNSA. There are 16 residues in the CDR3. Trimming pared 1 base from V and 0 bases from J, leaving 12 bases between. Here the CDR3 reads CASSLEAGHYQETQYF. Written as DNA, the CDR3 is TGTGCCAGCAGCTTAGAGGCCGGACATTACCAAGAGACCCAGTACTTC.

This rearrangement joins TRBV11-3 to TRBJ2-7; TRBD2 aligns across 10 bases. The CDR3 length is 16 residues. V shed 1 base and J 6 bases; nucleotides not matched to a gene: 9. Germline assignment: CDR1 SGHNT and CDR2 YENEEA. Here the CDR3 reads CASSLVAGGPVGEQYF. In DNA form, the CDR3 reads TGTGCCAGCAGCTTAGTAGCGGGAGGCCCCGTGGGCGAGCAGTACTTC.

The chain uses TRBV7-3 and TRBJ2-3, with D perhaps TRBD1 or TRBD2 (6 bases each). Between the trimmed V and J ends, which lost 1 base and 1 base, there was a span of 9 bases. From germline, CDR1 is SGHTA and CDR2 FQGTGA. The CDR3 length is 15 residues. The CDR3 sequence is CASSLRGAGTDTQYF. The CDR3 bases are TGTGCCAGCAGCTTAAGGGGGGCCGGCACAGATACGCAGTATTTT.

The chain recombines TRBV5-1 with TRBJ1-1; D not resolved. This CDR3 is built from 15 residues. Germline CDR1 and CDR2: SGHRS and YFSETQ. Trimming removed 4 bases from V and 1 base from J, with 14 bases in between. The CDR3 loop is CASSGVSDRNTEAFF. CDR3 DNA sequence: TGCGCCAGCAGCGGGGTTTCAGACCGGAACACTGAAGCTTTCTTT.

The chain couples TRBV29-1 to TRBJ2-2; D possibly corresponds to TRBD1 (6 bases). Germline values: CDR1 SQVTM, CDR2 ANQGSEA. The CDR3 is made up of 13 amino acids. V was cut by 6 bases and J by 7 bases, with 15 bases left in between. The CDR3 nucleotides read TGCAGCGTGGCAAAACAGGGAAGCGGGGAGCTGTTTTTT. Translated: CSVAKQGSGELFF.

This clone was seen a handful of times. This chain joins TRBV4-1 and TRBJ2-4, with 15 bases matching TRBD2. J was trimmed by 2 bases and V by 1 base; bases with no gene match: 6. This CDR3 is 19 amino acids long. Germline assignment: CDR1 MGHRA and CDR2 YSYEKL. CDR3 residues: CASSQGTSGRAVTKNIQYF. Written as DNA, the CDR3 is TGCGCCAGCAGCCAAGGGACTAGCGGGAGGGCCGTGACCAAAAACATTCAGTACTTC.

This clone occurred a few times. V and J are TRBV27 and TRBJ2-2; the match to TRBD2 covers 7 bases. V shed 4 bases and J 3 bases; nucleotides not matched to a gene: 5. The CDR3 has 15 residues. From germline, CDR1 is MNHEY and CDR2 SMNVEV (reference sequence). The CDR3 region is CASSSPRGDTGELFF. CDR3 DNA: TGTGCCAGCAGTTCCCCACGGGGGGACACCGGGGAGCTGTTTTTT.

This clone turned up a few times. The chain carries TRBV18 and TRBJ2-3; D may correspond to TRBD1 or TRBD2 (6 bases each). This CDR3 spans 19 amino acids. The V gene lost 1 base and the J gene lost 4 bases, with 24 bases spanning the gap. Germline CDR1 is KGHSH and CDR2 is LQKENI. The CDR3 region has the DNA TGTGCCAGCTCACCACTAAAACAGGTAACGGGGGCCCTCTCAGATACGCAGTATTTT. The encoded protein is CASSPLKQVTGALSDTQYF.

The sample holds a few counts of this clone. The rearrangement uses TRBV5-5 and TRBJ1-3; 8 positions match TRBD1. Germline trimming cut 3 bases from V and 2 bases from J; bases unmatched to any gene: 7. From germline, CDR1 is SGHKS and CDR2 YYEKEE (reference sequence). The CDR3 contains 16 residues. The CDR3 sequence is CASSSVPTGAGNTIYF. In DNA form, the CDR3 reads TGTGCCAGCAGCTCAGTTCCGACAGGGGCTGGAAACACCATATATTTT. The full variable domain, its missing parts supplied by reference TRBV5-5 and TRBJ1-3, is DAGVTQSPTHLIKTRGQQVTLRCSPISGHKSVSWYQQVLGQGPQFIFQYYEKEERGRGNFPDRFSARQFPNYSSELNVNALLLGDSALYLCASSSVPTGAGNTIYFGEGSWLTVV.

The rearrangement uses TRBV18 and TRBJ1-2; the D is unclear. In germline, CDR1 is KGHSH, CDR2 LQKENI. The V and J ends lost 2 bases and 4 bases respectively, with 8 bases between them. This CDR3 comprises 13 residues. CDR3 amino acids: CASSPDPSYGYTF. DNA for the CDR3: TGTGCCAGCTCACCAGACCCAAGCTATGGCTACACCTTC.

The V gene is TRBV5-8, the J gene TRBJ2-3; D perhaps matches TRBD1 (7 bases). This CDR3 has 15 amino acids. The germline V gene has CDR1 SGHTS and CDR2 YDEGEE. V gave up 3 bases and J gave up 5 bases, with 16 bases separating them. CDR3 region: CASSWRDRAKDTQYF. The CDR3 DNA follows: TGTGCCAGCAGCTGGAGGGACAGAGCAAAAGATACGCAGTATTTT.

This clone was detected a few times. The chain joins TRBV6-5 to TRBJ1-1; TRBD1 aligns across 7 bases. V shed 5 bases and J 5 bases; nucleotides not matched to a gene: 5. Germline CDR1 reads MNHEY; CDR2 reads SVGAGI. This CDR3 comprises 13 residues. The CDR3 reads CASSPSGGTEAFF. The CDR3 DNA reads TGTGCCAGCAGTCCATCAGGGGGGACTGAAGCTTTCTTT.

This chain links TRBV6-1 with TRBJ2-3; D is unresolved. Per germline, CDR1 MNHNS and CDR2 SASEGT. The CDR3 has 12 amino acids. V lost 5 bases to trimming and J lost 2 bases, with 5 bases between them. The CDR3 here is CASSSTTDTQYF. The CDR3 DNA follows: TGTGCCAGCAGTTCAACCACAGATACGCAGTATTTT.

Here the CDR3 DNA reads TGTGCCAGCAGTTACTCGGAAGACTATGGCTACACCTTC. This translates into CASSYSEDYGYTF. The gene calls are TRBV6-6 and TRBJ1-2, with no clear D. Germline assignment: CDR1 MNHNY and CDR2 SVGAGI (reference sequence). V lost 0 bases and J lost 3, with 5 bases in between. The CDR3 contains 13 residues.

CDR3 protein: CASSLVQLNTEAFF. The CDR3 DNA is TGCGCCAGCAGCTTGGTACAGCTGAACACTGAAGCTTTCTTT. The V and J genes are TRBV5-1 and TRBJ1-1, with D uncertain. With 0 bases removed from V and 0 bases from J, the gap between germline ends came to 6 bases. CDR1 SGHRS and CDR2 YFSETQ come from the germline V gene. The CDR3 contains 14 residues. Supplemented by reference TRBV5-1 and TRBJ1-1, the full variable domain reads KAGVTQTPRYLIKTRGQQVTLSCSPISGHRSVSWYQQTPGQGLQFLFEYFSETQRNKGNFPGRFSGRQFSNSRSEMNVSTLELGDSALYLCASSLVQLNTEAFFGQGTRLTVV.

This clone has a single count. The genes are TRBV6-5 and TRBJ2-7, with a possible D match to TRBD1 (6 bases). CDR1 and CDR2 (germline): MNHEY, SVGAGI. The CDR3 is 15 residues long. The germline V and J ends were trimmed by 6 bases and 0 bases, with 15 bases remaining between them. The CDR3 region is CASRTTGRSSYEQYF. In DNA, the CDR3 is TGTGCCAGCAGGACGACAGGTCGAAGCTCCTACGAGCAGTACTTC.

The CDR3 here is CASSLGGGGDEKLFF. CDR3 DNA sequence: TGTGCCAGCAGCTTAGGCGGAGGGGGCGATGAAAAACTGTTTTTT. This chain connects TRBV7-7 to TRBJ1-4, with 7 nucleotides matching TRBD1. The V gene's germline CDR1 is SSHAT and CDR2 FNYEAQ (reference sequence). The junction had 5 bases not matched to a gene; V was cut back by 1 base and J by 6 bases. The CDR3 covers 15 residues.

This clone showed up just a few times. The V and J genes are TRBV4-1 and TRBJ1-6; no firm D call. V was clipped by 0 bases and J by 4 bases, with 7 bases between them. Germline V lookup: CDR1 MGHRA, CDR2 YSYEKL. The length of the CDR3 is 15 residues. The CDR3 loop is CASSQERRYNSPLHF. For the CDR3, the DNA is TGCGCCAGCAGCCAAGAAAGGCGGTATAATTCACCCCTCCACTTT.

This chain connects TRBV30 to TRBJ1-2, with D perhaps TRBD1 (5 bases). CDR3 length equals 11 residues. Germline CDR1 GTSNPN, CDR2 SVGIG (reference sequence). V gave up 2 bases and J gave up 8 bases, with 9 bases separating them. As DNA, the CDR3 is TGTGCCTGGAGTTGGGAGGGGGGCTACACCTTC. Translated: CAWSWEGGYTF.